The subject of this entry is one TCR beta chain. This specimen belongs to a study of control samples from healthy donors and cancer patients. The method was immunoSEQ multiplex PCR; TCRdb's version includes in-frame clones alone and lacks a portion of them. Counted here are around 130,000 clones, around nine tenths occurring once; the ten biggest clones make up 3.2%. The CDR3 extends over 15 amino acids. The V end lost 3 bases, the J end lost 0 bases, and 10 bases lay between the germline ends. Germline lookup yields CDR1 LNHDA and CDR2 SQIVND (reference sequence). The source is a man aged 50-60 years in good health. The rearrangement links TRBV19 to TRBJ2-3; D ambiguous. Material for sequencing was blood. The CDR3 region has the DNA TGTGCCAGTAGTATGGCAAGAACTAGCACAGATACGCAGTATTTT. It translates to CASSMARTSTDTQYF.